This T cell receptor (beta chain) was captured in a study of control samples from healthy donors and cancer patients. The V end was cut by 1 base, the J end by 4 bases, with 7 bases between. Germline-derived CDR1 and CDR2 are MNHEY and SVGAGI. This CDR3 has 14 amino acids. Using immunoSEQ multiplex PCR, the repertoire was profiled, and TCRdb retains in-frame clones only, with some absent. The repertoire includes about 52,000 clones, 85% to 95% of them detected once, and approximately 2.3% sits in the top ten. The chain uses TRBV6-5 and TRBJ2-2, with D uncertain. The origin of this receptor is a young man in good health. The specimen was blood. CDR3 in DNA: TGTGCCAGCAGTTACTTGGGTGCCACCGGGGAGCTGTTTTTT. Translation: CASSYLGATGELFF.